These T cell receptor beta chains were read from a single sample in a study of cytomegalovirus exposure and HLA in healthy donors. Here immunoSEQ multiplex PCR was the method, and the copy in TCRdb shows in-frame clones only, minus some. The sample yields 35,000 to 55,000 clones, about 60% seen once. Input material: PBMCs. These receptors all come from a man aged 55 to 70 in good health and CMV-seropositive. Each CDR3 is given without its conserved first and last residue. Fields, in order: CDR3 protein, CDR3 length, V gene, J gene, D gene. D genes are given only for firm matches.

CDR3: ASSQGTSGSDTQY
length: 13
V: TRBV7-9
J: TRBJ2-3
D: TRBD2

CDR3: ASSLGALGYNEQF
length: 13
V: TRBV11-3
J: TRBJ2-1
D: .

CDR3: ASTQQGIDEQY
length: 11
V: TRBV2
J: TRBJ2-7
D: TRBD1

CDR3: ASSQDWRTSGYEQY
length: 14
V: TRBV4-3
J: TRBJ2-7
D: TRBD2

CDR3: ASSHTSGRAYEQF
length: 13
V: TRBV13
J: TRBJ2-1
D: TRBD2

CDR3: ASSLVQGPQETQY
length: 13
V: TRBV5-1
J: TRBJ2-5
D: TRBD1

CDR3: ASSPHSAGGPSDEQF
length: 15
V: TRBV5-1
J: TRBJ2-1
D: TRBD2

CDR3: ASSFIAGESLEQY
length: 13
V: TRBV27
J: TRBJ2-7
D: TRBD2

CDR3: ASSPGLAGGPERDEQF
length: 16
V: TRBV18
J: TRBJ2-1
D: TRBD2

CDR3: ASSPLLAGVPAYEQY
length: 15
V: TRBV7-8
J: TRBJ2-7
D: TRBD2

CDR3: ASSPLSGPSSYEQY
length: 14
V: TRBV4-1
J: TRBJ2-7
D: TRBD2

CDR3: ASSHTGTGAYEQY
length: 13
V: TRBV4-1
J: TRBJ2-7
D: TRBD1

CDR3: ASSLQGAEGYT
length: 11
V: TRBV5-1
J: TRBJ1-2
D: .

CDR3: ASSPFNGGNQPQH
length: 13
V: TRBV6-5
J: TRBJ1-5
D: .

CDR3: ASSRLGTSSGELF
length: 13
V: TRBV4-2
J: TRBJ2-2
D: .

CDR3: ALREKAKNIQY
length: 11
V: TRBV30
J: TRBJ2-4
D: TRBD2

CDR3: ASSLALAGIYEQF
length: 13
V: TRBV28
J: TRBJ2-1
D: TRBD2

CDR3: ASSLGGRGTYEQY
length: 13
V: TRBV7-2
J: TRBJ2-7
D: TRBD2

CDR3: ASSVRDRGNSEATNEKLF
length: 18
V: TRBV5-5
J: TRBJ1-4
D: TRBD1

CDR3: SVVTGPGNTIY
length: 11
V: TRBV29-1
J: TRBJ1-3
D: .

CDR3: ASNRRETDTQY
length: 11
V: TRBV2
J: TRBJ2-3
D: .

CDR3: ASSLDLVAVRLF
length: 12
V: TRBV11-2
J: TRBJ1-4
D: .

CDR3: ASSSSWGTSNTGELF
length: 15
V: TRBV11-1
J: TRBJ2-2
D: .

CDR3: ASRLQGSLSYEQY
length: 13
V: TRBV2
J: TRBJ2-7
D: TRBD1

CDR3: AWSRGGGNQPQH
length: 12
V: TRBV30
J: TRBJ1-5
D: .

CDR3: ASSAGGTEAF
length: 10
V: TRBV2
J: TRBJ1-1
D: TRBD1

CDR3: ASSIGLGDTQY
length: 11
V: TRBV19
J: TRBJ2-3
D: .

CDR3: ASSDSYSTDTQY
length: 12
V: TRBV10-2
J: TRBJ2-3
D: .

CDR3: ASSQEDDRVLMRKLF
length: 15
V: TRBV4-2
J: TRBJ1-4
D: TRBD1

CDR3: ASSRGTSGSGHEQY
length: 14
V: TRBV6-6
J: TRBJ2-7
D: TRBD2

CDR3: ASRRAGGPSGYT
length: 12
V: TRBV28
J: TRBJ1-2
D: TRBD1

CDR3: ASSPDRGQGELF
length: 12
V: TRBV18
J: TRBJ2-2
D: TRBD1

CDR3: ASSPTGGYEQY
length: 11
V: TRBV11-2
J: TRBJ2-7
D: TRBD1

CDR3: ASSQDPPGQGLDTQY
length: 15
V: TRBV4-3
J: TRBJ2-3
D: TRBD1

CDR3: AISSQGSTDTQY
length: 12
V: TRBV10-3
J: TRBJ2-3
D: .

CDR3: ASGSLAGEFTDTQY
length: 14
V: TRBV5-4
J: TRBJ2-3
D: TRBD2

CDR3: ARSLAVNSEKLF
length: 12
V: TRBV5-1
J: TRBJ1-4
D: .

CDR3: ASSWTGGGRMNTEAF
length: 15
V: TRBV27
J: TRBJ1-1
D: TRBD1

CDR3: ASSQKRGIEETQY
length: 13
V: TRBV5-4
J: TRBJ2-5
D: .

CDR3: ASSQGPPLGGQY
length: 12
V: TRBV7-2
J: TRBJ2-7
D: .